Following are 10 T cell receptor beta chains from one sample sequenced in a study of post-analysis software for immune sequencing data (dated by TCRdb to about 2015). Beyond this particular receptor, the publication reports: Patients showed significantly higher frequencies than controls for a handful of TRBV segments, among them TRBV5-6, TRBV5-1 and TRBV20-1.

The library was built by means of PCR. The sequencer was an Illumina HiSeq 2500. To reduce PCR and sequencing biases, unique molecular identifiers were built into the TCR beta cDNA libraries. TCRdb trimmed public reads at Q25 via fastp, called clones via MiXCR and kept in-frame beta chains. Entries that share a CDR3 protein sequence are merged under the most common genes and DNA. For this sample the table gives 600,000 to 750,000 distinct CDR3 sequences, of which around 64% were detected only once. Of the sample, about 11% is held by the ten largest clones. No antigens are known for them. Sequenced: blood. The origin of the receptors is a girl aged 2-10 years with multiple sclerosis.

J is TRBJ2-5 and V is TRBV7-2, with unresolved D. Germline values: CDR1 SGHTA, CDR2 FQGNSA. CDR3 length: 12 amino acids. Trimming removed 4 bases at V and 5 bases at J, with 8 bases between. The CDR3 DNA reads as TGTGCCAGCAGCTCACAGAGGGAGACCCAGTACTTC. Translating it yields CASSSQRETQYF.

This clonotype appeared once. This chain connects TRBV15 to TRBJ1-5; D possibly corresponds to TRBD1 (6 bases). Germline assignment: CDR1 LNHNV and CDR2 YYDKDF (reference sequence). The CDR3 contains 14 residues. V was clipped by 3 bases and J by 4 bases, with 10 bases between them. CDR3 sequence reads: CATSRLGGNQPQHF. The CDR3 DNA reads as TGTGCCACCAGCAGGTTAGGGGGAAATCAGCCCCAGCATTTT.

This sequence joins TRBV4-1 and TRBJ1-2; possibly TRBD1 for D (6 bases). Per germline, CDR1 MGHRA and CDR2 YSYEKL. The CDR3 contains 17 residues. The V and J ends lost 0 bases and 4 bases respectively, with 18 bases between them. CDR3 amino acids: CASSQEGGQGGCYGYTF. For the CDR3, the DNA is TGCGCCAGCAGCCAAGAAGGGGGGCAGGGCGGGTGCTATGGCTACACCTTC.

The V and J genes are TRBV2 and TRBJ1-5; weak D call: TRBD1 (5 bases). CDR1 SNHLY and CDR2 FYNNEI come from the germline V gene. This CDR3 comprises 12 residues. The V end was cut by 4 bases, the J end by 5 bases, with 6 bases between. CDR3 loop: CASSAGDQPQHF. In nucleotides, the CDR3 is TGTGCCAGCAGTGCGGGGGATCAGCCCCAGCATTTT.

This rearrangement joins TRBV7-3 to TRBJ2-6; tentatively, D is TRBD1 (5 bases). This CDR3 contains 15 residues. Germline CDR1 and CDR2: SGHTA and FQGTGA. V lost 8 bases to trimming and J lost 0 bases, with 11 bases between them. The CDR3 bases are TGTGCCAGCCCCCCAAGGGGCTCTGGGGCCAACGTCCTGACTTTC. Its protein product is CASPPRGSGANVLTF.

The rearrangement joins TRBV29-1 to TRBJ2-1; either TRBD1 or TRBD2 may supply D (5 bases each). Germline V CDR1 and CDR2: SQVTM, ANQGSEA. This CDR3 comprises 15 residues. V was clipped by 6 bases and J by 0 bases, with 15 bases between them. Here the CDR3 reads CSVGEWGSSYNEQFF. As DNA, the CDR3 is TGCAGCGTCGGTGAATGGGGGAGCTCCTACAATGAGCAGTTCTTC.

The CDR3 region is CASSLSGGLTDTQYF. The CDR3 DNA is TGTGCCAGCAGTCTCTCGGGGGGACTCACAGATACGCAGTATTTT. This chain links TRBV6-5 with TRBJ2-3, with 7 bases identical to TRBD2. CDR3 length equals 15 residues. Germline CDR1 MNHEY, CDR2 SVGAGI. Losses at the gene ends were 5 bases for V and 2 bases for J; bases not matched to a gene: 7.

The CDR3 spells CSARDGLPEQFF. The CDR3 bases are TGCAGTGCTAGGGACGGACTACCTGAACAGTTCTTC. This chain links TRBV20-1 with TRBJ2-1; possible D gene TRBD2, 6 bases. Trimming shortened V by 3 bases and J by 13 bases, and 16 bases separated the two germline ends. CDR1 and CDR2 from the germline V gene are DFQATT and SNEGSKA (reference sequence). This CDR3 spans 12 amino acids.

The chain has TRBV6-6 and TRBJ2-1; TRBD2 might be the D (6 bases). Germline loops: CDR1 MNHNY, CDR2 SVGAGI (reference sequence). The CDR3 covers 12 residues. V lost 2 bases to trimming and J lost 9 bases, with 8 bases between them. The CDR3 DNA reads as TGTGCCAGCAGTTACGGCGGGGTTGAGCAGTTCTTC. This sequence encodes CASSYGGVEQFF.

The V and J genes are TRBV7-9 and TRBJ2-5; D is possibly TRBD1 (6 bases). The germline V gene encodes CDR1 SEHNR and CDR2 FQNEAQ (reference sequence). The V and J ends lost 4 bases and 3 bases respectively, with 15 bases between them. The CDR3 covers 15 residues. CDR3 sequence (DNA): TGTGCCAGCAGCTCCCCCCGGGACACTAAAGAGACCCAGTACTTC. Its protein product is CASSSPRDTKETQYF.